Following are 8 T cell receptor beta chains from one sample sequenced in a study of T cells in Graves' hyperthyroidism and ophthalmopathy. Amplification of TCR beta CDR3 regions was performed using RNA transcripts as template. During a first-round RT-PCR of the TCR CDR3, the HTBI primer set was used. TCRdb reprocessed the multiplex PCR reads with MiXCR, giving one entry per CDR3 protein. The sample lists 650,000 to 700,000 distinct CDR3 sequences, 15% to 20% occurring once. What was sequenced was blood. Receptors were obtained from a man aged 50-59 years with Graves' hyperthyroidism.

This clonotype has a count of ten or more. This rearrangement joins TRBV6-1 to TRBJ2-5; D gene unclear. The CDR3 is made up of 15 amino acids. V was shortened by 5 bases and J by 2 bases, with 15 bases between the two germline ends. Germline CDR1 and CDR2: MNHNS and SASEGT. The CDR3 DNA sequence: TGTGCCAGCAGTCTAGGCGGTAGAGTACAAGAGACCCAGTACTTC. Translation gives CASSLGGRVQETQYF.

Ten or more counts support this clonotype. The chain combines TRBV11-2 with TRBJ1-2; D is unresolved. The germline V and J ends were trimmed by 0 bases and 1 base, with 9 bases remaining between them. Germline CDR1 SGHAT, CDR2 FQNNGV. This CDR3 has 15 residues. In DNA, the CDR3 is TGTGCCAGCAGCTTAGAGGGCGCGGGTAACTATGGCTACACCTTC. Translating gives CASSLEGAGNYGYTF.

This clonotype was picked up many times. V is TRBV7-9 and J is TRBJ2-7, with D perhaps matching TRBD1 (6 bases). With 5 bases removed from V and 3 bases from J, the gap between germline ends came to 20 bases. The CDR3 is made up of 16 amino acids. Per germline, CDR1 SEHNR and CDR2 FQNEAQ (reference sequence). Here the CDR3 reads CASSVKGRQASYEQYF. In DNA, the CDR3 is TGTGCCAGCAGCGTTAAGGGCAGACAGGCGAGCTACGAGCAGTACTTC. Based on the CDR3 plus reference TRBV7-9 and TRBJ2-7, the full variable domain is DTGVSQNPRHKITKRGQNVTFRCDPISEHNRLYWYRQTLGQGPEFLTYFQNEAQLEKSRLLSDRFSAERPKGSFSTLEIQRTEQGDSAMYLCASSVKGRQASYEQYFGPGTRLTVT.

This clonotype has just a few counts. The chain couples TRBV20-1 to TRBJ1-1, with D unresolved. Trimming cost V 5 bases and J 2 bases, with 18 bases left between them. The germline V gene encodes CDR1 DFQATT and CDR2 SNEGSKA (reference sequence). The CDR3 extends over 15 amino acids. The CDR3 spells CSALTAEYGNTEAFF. CDR3 sequence (DNA): TGCAGTGCTTTGACGGCGGAATACGGCAACACTGAAGCTTTCTTT.

As for this clonotype: A much larger clone lies one base from this, so it may be a read error. The chain couples TRBV20-1 to TRBJ1-6; possible D gene TRBD1, 6 bases. The CDR3 totals 15 residues. The V and J ends lost 1 base and 8 bases respectively, with 15 bases between them. CDR1 and CDR2 from the germline V gene are DFQATT and SNEGSKA (reference sequence). CDR3 sequence: CSARAHLGADSPLHF. CDR3 in DNA: TGCAGTGCTAGAGCTCATCTGGGGGCTGATTCACCCCTCCACTTT.

This clonotype was seen a few times. The rearrangement uses TRBV28 and TRBJ2-7; 10 nucleotides match TRBD2. This CDR3 region has 18 residues. J gave up 0 bases and V 6 bases, and 14 bases lay outside the gene matches. The germline V gene encodes CDR1 MDHEN and CDR2 SYDVKM. The CDR3 region has the DNA TGTGCCAGCAGCCTAGCGGGAGTTAGTCCCTTTAACTCCTACGAGCAGTACTTC. Its translation is CASSLAGVSPFNSYEQYF. The whole variable domain, remainder taken from reference TRBV28 and TRBJ2-7, is DVKVTQSSRYLVKRTGEKVFLECVQDMDHENMFWYRQDPGLGLRLIYFSYDVKMKEKGDIPEGYSVSREKKERFSLILESASTNQTSMYLCASSLAGVSPFNSYEQYFGPGTRLTVT.

This clonotype was found many times. The chain joins TRBV6-1 to TRBJ1-1; TRBD1 matches 8 bases. This CDR3 has 16 residues. From germline, CDR1 is MNHNS and CDR2 SASEGT. V gave up 6 bases and J gave up 3 bases; unmatched junction bases: 12. CDR3: CASRRTGMGKDTEAFF. The CDR3 DNA sequence: TGTGCCAGCAGGAGGACAGGGATGGGGAAGGACACTGAAGCTTTCTTT.

The chain has TRBV11-2 and TRBJ2-4, with D possibly called TRBD1 or TRBD2 (5 bases each). Germline lookup yields CDR1 SGHAT and CDR2 FQNNGV. This CDR3 region has 16 residues. V lost 3 bases and J lost 0, with 12 bases in between. The CDR3: CASSFPLGVAKNIQYF. CDR3 sequence (DNA): TGTGCCAGCAGCTTCCCACTAGGGGTAGCCAAAAACATTCAGTACTTC. The full variable domain, in which reference TRBV11-2 and TRBJ2-4 provide the parts outside the CDR3, is EAGVAQSPRYKIIEKRQSVAFWCNPISGHATLYWYQQILGQGPKLLIQFQNNGVVDDSQLPKDRFSAERLKGVDSTLKIQPAKLEDSAVYLCASSFPLGVAKNIQYFGAGTRLSVL.